This passage covers 25 T cell receptor beta chains from one sample sequenced in a study of T cell responses to AZD1222 COVID-19 vaccine. The protocol was immunoSEQ multiplex PCR, while the TCRdb copy is restricted to in-frame clones and leaves out a portion. The table includes 100,000 to 150,000 clones, about 85% detected once. The material was peripheral blood, obtained on day 0 of AZD1222 vaccination. These receptor sequences come from an adult in good health.

The chain has TRBV28 and TRBJ1-2; D may be TRBD1 (6 bases). The CDR3 loop spans 15 amino acids. V was trimmed by 3 bases and J by 4 bases, leaving 15 bases between them. Per the germline V gene, CDR1 is MDHEN and CDR2 is SYDVKM. This chain's CDR3 is CASSLWGQGSYGYTF. As DNA, the CDR3 is TGTGCCAGCAGTTTGTGGGGGCAAGGTAGCTATGGCTACACCTTC.

This chain joins TRBV7-3 and TRBJ2-2; 10 bases agree with TRBD2. Germline V gives CDR1 SGHTA, CDR2 FQGTGA. The CDR3 loop spans 15 amino acids. V shed 2 bases, J shed 6 bases, and the junction held 3 bases outside the gene matches. CDR3 sequence: CASSLSLAGAGELFF. CDR3 DNA: TGTGCCAGCAGCTTATCCCTAGCGGGGGCCGGGGAGCTGTTTTTT.

This chain connects TRBV23-1 to TRBJ1-5, with 9 bases lining up with TRBD1. TRBV23-1 is classed as an ORF, of uncertain function. The CDR3 has 16 amino acids. V lost 2 bases, J lost 7 bases, and 9 bases stayed unmatched. This chain's CDR3 is CASSQPTGTGMQPQHF. The DNA of the CDR3 is TGCGCCAGCAGTCAACCCACCGGGACAGGGATGCAGCCCCAGCATTTT.

To note about this clone: This specimen includes other DNA sequences encoding the same CDR3. The chain uses TRBV3-1 (or the pseudogene TRBV3-2) and TRBJ1-2, with a possible D match to TRBD1 (5 bases). The CDR3 consists of 12 residues. V lost 3 bases and J 3 bases, leaving 5 bases between the germline ends. Germline lookup yields CDR1 LGHDT and CDR2 YNNKEL (reference sequence). As DNA, the CDR3 is TGTGCCAGCAGCCAGGGGGACTATGGCTACACCTTC. This gives the protein CASSQGDYGYTF.

The chain uses TRBV7-2 and TRBJ2-1; D remains ambiguous. Germline V gene lookup returns CDR1 SGHTA and CDR2 FQGNSA. The CDR3 sequence is 14 residues long. With 7 bases removed from V and 4 bases from J, the gap between germline ends came to 14 bases. For the CDR3, the DNA is TGTGCCAGCACCGCCGGCACACGGTACAATGAGCAGTTCTTC. Translation gives CASTAGTRYNEQFF.

The chain combines TRBV15 with TRBJ1-4; D perhaps matches TRBD1 (5 bases). Trimming left V 5 bases short and J 4 bases short, with 11 bases between. The V gene's germline CDR1 is LNHNV and CDR2 YYDKDF (reference sequence). CDR3 length: 14 amino acids. The CDR3, as DNA: TGTGCCACCAGCCTCAGGGTCCTTAATGAAAAACTGTTTTTT. Its translation is CATSLRVLNEKLFF.

The rearrangement uses TRBV18 and TRBJ1-6; D unresolved. Trimming took 6 bases from V and 3 from J, leaving 15 bases between them. Germline CDR1 is KGHSH and CDR2 is LQKENI. This CDR3 has 16 amino acids. The CDR3 DNA follows: TGTGCCAGCTCGCCGGGAGTACAAGTCTATAATTCACCCCTCCACTTT. This gives the protein CASSPGVQVYNSPLHF.

The chain employs TRBV18 and TRBJ2-7; the D gene is possibly TRBD1 (5 bases). The CDR3 is 14 residues long. Trimming took 5 bases from V and 4 from J, leaving 15 bases between them. CDR1 and CDR2 from the germline V gene are KGHSH and LQKENI. In DNA, the CDR3 is TGTGCCAGCTCAAGGACACCTACTACATACGAGCAGTACTTC. Protein sequence: CASSRTPTTYEQYF. The complete variable domain, with remaining parts taken from reference TRBV18 and TRBJ2-7, reads NAGVMQNPRHLVRRRGQEARLRCSPMKGHSHVYWYRQLPEEGLKFMVYLQKENIIDESGMPKERFSAEFPKEGPSILRIQQVVRGDSAAYFCASSRTPTTYEQYFGPGTRLTVT.

This clone has more than one count but fewer than ten. This chain connects TRBV7-2 to TRBJ2-7; no clear D. The CDR3 covers 11 residues. The germline CDR1 and CDR2 sequences are SGHTA and FQGNSA. Trimming left V 5 bases short and J 1 base short, with 3 bases between. DNA of the CDR3: TGTGCCAGCAGCCTTTCCTACGAGCAGTACTTC. It yields the protein CASSLSYEQYF.

V is TRBV29-1 and J is TRBJ2-7; D is ambiguous. Per the germline V gene, CDR1 is SQVTM and CDR2 is ANQGSEA. The CDR3 has 14 amino acids. Trimming shortened V by 3 bases and J by 6 bases, and 18 bases separated the two germline ends. In DNA form, the CDR3 reads TGCAGCGTTGATCAAGGCAGTTCTATCTCCGAGCAGTACTTC. It translates to CSVDQGSSISEQYF.

This rearrangement joins TRBV27 to TRBJ2-7; possible D gene TRBD1, 6 bases. This CDR3 has 15 amino acids. CDR1 MNHEY and CDR2 SMNVEV come from the germline V gene (reference sequence). V lost 5 bases to trimming and J lost 5 bases, with 19 bases between them. The CDR3 sequence: CASSHTGTKGHEQYF. CDR3 coding DNA: TGTGCCAGCAGTCATACCGGGACAAAAGGCCACGAGCAGTACTTC.

The rearrangement uses TRBV30 and TRBJ1-1; D might be TRBD1 (6 bases). V lost 5 bases to trimming and J lost 2 bases, with 9 bases between them. CDR1 is GTSNPN, CDR2 SVGIG, per germline (reference sequence). CDR3 length: 12 residues. CDR3 protein: CAWGTSNTEAFF. The DNA of the CDR3 is TGTGCCTGGGGGACATCCAACACTGAAGCTTTCTTT.

V gene TRBV1 combines with J gene TRBJ2-1; TRBD2 was called by the table and not checked on the DNA. TRBV1 has pseudogene status. The CDR3 extends over 14 amino acids. The CDR3 is CTTGTSGGPNEQFF. The CDR3 DNA reads as TGCACCACGGGGACTAGCGGGGGTCCCAATGAGCAGTTCTTC.

The chain recombines TRBV28 with TRBJ2-2; D is undetermined. The germline V gene has CDR1 MDHEN and CDR2 SYDVKM. V lost 1 base and J lost 4, with 10 bases in between. The CDR3 sequence is 15 residues long. In nucleotides, the CDR3 is TGTGCCAGCAGTTTATTAGAGTCCGGCACCGGGGAGCTGTTTTTT. It specifies CASSLLESGTGELFF. Looking up the rest from reference TRBV28 and TRBJ2-2 gives the full variable domain: DVKVTQSSRYLVKRTGEKVFLECVQDMDHENMFWYRQDPGLGLRLIYFSYDVKMKEKGDIPEGYSVSREKKERFSLILESASTNQTSMYLCASSLLESGTGELFFGEGSRLTVL.

This clone occurred once. The chain uses TRBV25-1 and TRBJ1-2; the D is unclear. The CDR3 sequence is 14 residues long. CDR1 MGHDK and CDR2 SYGVNS come from the germline V gene. Trimming removed 2 bases at V and 3 bases at J, with 10 bases between. The CDR3 DNA sequence: TGTGCCAGCAGTGAAGAGGAGGGAGACTATGGCTACACCTTC. Its protein product is CASSEEEGDYGYTF.

The rearrangement joins TRBV19 to TRBJ2-1; maybe TRBD2 (6 bases). V lost 4 bases to trimming and J lost 0 bases, with 16 bases between them. The V gene's germline CDR1 is LNHDA and CDR2 SQIVND (reference sequence). This CDR3 spans 17 amino acids. The CDR3 loop reads CASSKSNGGSSYNEQFF. CDR3 nucleotide sequence: TGTGCCAGTAGTAAATCTAACGGGGGAAGCTCCTACAATGAGCAGTTCTTC.

The chain combines TRBV7-9 with TRBJ2-7; 13 bases align to TRBD2. Germline loops: CDR1 SEHNR, CDR2 FQNEAQ (reference sequence). The J segment lost 9 bases and the V segment lost 2 bases, leaving 7 bases of the junction unmatched. This CDR3 has 15 amino acids. The CDR3 DNA is TGTGCCAGCAGCTTAAGACTAGCGGGGGGAGACGGGCAGTACTTC. It encodes CASSLRLAGGDGQYF.

The V call is TRBV9, the J call TRBJ1-6; TRBD1 might be the D (5 bases). CDR3 length equals 14 residues. Per germline, CDR1 SGDLS and CDR2 YYNGEE. V was trimmed by 4 bases and J by 5 bases, leaving 10 bases between them. The CDR3 DNA sequence: TGTGCCAGCAGCCCCGGGGCCCATAATTCACCCCTCCACTTT. This sequence encodes CASSPGAHNSPLHF.

This clone was counted a single time. The J gene is TRBJ2-7, the V gene TRBV4-1; 9 bases match TRBD1. Per germline, CDR1 MGHRA and CDR2 YSYEKL. Unmatched junction bases numbered 4, after V lost 4 bases and J lost 0 bases. The CDR3 is made up of 15 amino acids. The CDR3 sequence is CASSPGQGPSYEQYF. The CDR3 bases are TGCGCCAGCAGCCCAGGACAGGGGCCCTCCTACGAGCAGTACTTC.

The chain combines TRBV28 with TRBJ1-5; D not certain. CDR3 size: 15 residues. Trimming took 5 bases from V and 2 from J, leaving 13 bases between them. Germline values: CDR1 MDHEN, CDR2 SYDVKM. The CDR3 nucleotides read TGTGCCAGCAGTGGACTCAGGATGGGCAATCAGCCCCAGCATTTT. This sequence encodes CASSGLRMGNQPQHF.

The J gene is TRBJ2-1, the V gene TRBV12-3 or TRBV12-4, with TRBD2 as a possible D gene (6 bases). The ends were cut back, 2 bases at V and 12 bases at J, with 8 bases in the middle. This CDR3 is built from 11 residues. The CDR3 coding sequence is TGTGCCAGCAGTTTACGGCGGGGGCAGTTCTTC. As protein: CASSLRRGQFF.

The V call is TRBV19, the J call TRBJ1-5; D not certain. Germline CDR1 reads LNHDA; CDR2 reads SQIVND (reference sequence). V lost 6 bases, J lost 1 base, and 10 bases lay in between. The CDR3 runs to 14 residues. The DNA of the CDR3 is TGTGCCAGTAGCCTGGCGGCGAGCAATCAGCCCCAGCATTTT. Its translation is CASSLAASNQPQHF.

The chain links TRBV7-9 to TRBJ1-1; D is unclear. Between the trimmed V and J ends, which lost 7 bases and 6 bases, there was a span of 9 bases. The germline V gene encodes CDR1 SEHNR and CDR2 FQNEAQ (reference sequence). CDR3 size: 11 residues. CDR3: CASTLGAEAFF. The DNA for the CDR3 is TGTGCCAGCACCCTAGGCGCTGAAGCTTTCTTT.

V gene TRBV14 combines with J gene TRBJ2-7; the D gene is possibly TRBD1 (6 bases). The ends were cut back, 2 bases at V and 3 bases at J, with 14 bases in the middle. The CDR3 totals 15 residues. Germline-derived CDR1 and CDR2 are SGHDN and FVKESK. The CDR3 bases are TGTGCCAGCAGCCAATTTCGGGGCAGGGGCTACGAGCAGTACTTC. Amino acid sequence: CASSQFRGRGYEQYF.

This clone was picked up one time. This chain connects TRBV6-5 to TRBJ2-1, with unresolved D. V lost 7 bases and J 4 bases, leaving 14 bases between the germline ends. Germline loops: CDR1 MNHEY, CDR2 SVGAGI. There are 14 residues in the CDR3. The CDR3 DNA sequence: TGTGCCAGCAAGGCAGGTGGGATGTACAATGAGCAGTTCTTC. It yields the protein CASKAGGMYNEQFF.